A few counts support the clone carrying this T cell receptor beta chain. Germline V gene sequence: CDR1 DFQATT, CDR2 SNEGSKA (reference sequence). Unmatched junction bases numbered 8, after V lost 6 bases and J lost 5 bases. This CDR3 has 15 residues. This sample was taken from a study of tumor and adjacent non-tumor tissue in lung cancer. The library came from three nested PCR rounds adapted from ARM-PCR protocols. TCRdb itself ran the multiplex PCR reads through MiXCR, one entry per CDR3 protein. The sample lists approximately 90,000 distinct CDR3 sequences; 67% were seen once. This sample's RNA came from whole unsorted tissue.

The sequenced sample was lung tumor tissue. The sequence was collected from a man between 60 and 75 years old with non-small cell lung cancer. The rearrangement joins TRBV20-1 to TRBJ2-3; 13 positions agree with TRBD2. DNA of the CDR3: TGCAGTGCGAGGACTAGCGGGAGTGATCAAGATACGCAGTATTTT. Protein: CSARTSGSDQDTQYF.